In this sample, the clone carrying this T cell receptor (beta chain) turned up a few times. The CDR3 spans 15 residues. V lost 6 bases to trimming and J lost 0 bases, with 12 bases between them. The data are from a study of T cells after yellow fever vaccination. Turning to the study itself: SMART-Seq v4 Ultra Low Input handled preparation of low-cell-number fractions.

TCRdb analysed the 5' RACE reads with MiXCR anew, one entry per CDR3 protein. The sample has 340,000 or so distinct CDR3 sequences; 9.5% to 15% are singletons. The sequence was collected from a man between 18 and 29 years old who received the YFV17D yellow fever vaccine. Sequencing used CD4+ T cells sorted from PBMCs, obtained 15 days after the yellow fever booster vaccination. The V and J genes are TRBV12-3 or TRBV12-4 and TRBJ1-5; D not certain. CDR3 protein: CASSPMGLSNQPQHF. The DNA of the CDR3 is TGTGCCAGCAGCCCGATGGGTCTTAGCAATCAGCCCCAGCATTTT.